This TCR beta chain was identified in a study of T cells in Graves' hyperthyroidism and ophthalmopathy. CDR3 length equals 14 residues. CDR1 is SQVTM, CDR2 ANQGSEA, per germline. Note on this clonotype: Its antigen is not known.

Amplified regions were TCR beta CDR3 sequences from RNA transcripts. The primer set for the first-round RT-PCR of the TCR CDR3 was HTBI. MiXCR, run by TCRdb on the multiplex PCR reads, gives a single entry per CDR3 protein. The sample lists hundreds of thousands of distinct CDR3 sequences, about 45% seen once, with about 7.7% in the top ten. Whole-study results and caveats: Blood also carried most thyroid clonotypes expanded above 0.001.

The rearrangement links TRBV29-1 to TRBJ1-2; 7 positions match TRBD1. Material: peripheral blood or thyroid tissue (not recorded which). This TCR derives from an adult man with Graves' disease, either hyperthyroidism or ophthalmopathy (not recorded which). DNA of the CDR3: TGCAGTGGGCTACAGGGGCCAACTAACTATGGCTACACCTTC. Translated: CSGLQGPTNYGYTF.